This T cell receptor (beta chain) was documented in a study of cytomegalovirus exposure and HLA in healthy donors. Points from the study as a whole: When a later analysis was performed, an Asian-associated ancestry cluster reportedly had fewer N-insertions than the roughly 640-donor mean. Analyzed later, association rates of TCRs varied across HLA loci, with DRB1 most and HLA-C fewest. In vitro work confirmed that three CMV-associated chains recognize CMV antigens.

CDR3 length: 14 amino acids. J gave up 5 bases and V 4 bases, and 2 bases lay outside the gene matches. CDR1 and CDR2 (germline): MDHEN, SYDVKM. Researchers ran the PCR with 60 Vbeta and 13 Jbeta primers. Sequencing used immunoSEQ multiplex PCR; TCRdb keeps in-frame clones, though not all of them. The sample includes roughly 110,000 clones, 60% to 75% of them seen just once. The table lists this clone with a count of one. What it binds is not known. Each donor was healthy, and each was a bone marrow donor. The sequence was collected from a male donor in good health and CMV-seropositive. Sequenced material: PBMCs. The chain carries TRBV28 and TRBJ1-6, with TRBD1 matching over 7 bases. CDR3 sequence: CASSSGTDNSPLHF. CDR3 DNA sequence: TGTGCCAGCAGTTCCGGGACAGATAATTCACCCCTCCACTTT.